This T cell receptor (beta chain) stems from a study of T-cell memory formation after mild COVID-19. As for the study in general: TCR clusters were mostly confined to one donor each.

Overall study results and limits: Some responding clones appeared in pre-infection memory, suggesting cross-reactive memory joined.

In this sample, this clonotype turned up a few times. The target antigen is unknown. The 5'RACE method, run with constant-segment primers, produced TCR alpha and TCR beta cDNA libraries (carrying sample barcodes and UMIs). Using its own MiXCR run on the 5' RACE reads, TCRdb lists one record per CDR3 protein. The sample holds about 200,000 distinct CDR3 sequences, 9% to 10% seen once. CDR3 length: 14 residues. Trimming took off 0 bases at V and 2 bases at J, with 7 bases between the two ends. Germline CDR1 reads SGHRS; CDR2 reads YFSETQ. Specimen: PBMCs or a T cell subset sorted from them (not recorded which). The rearrangement joins TRBV5-1 to TRBJ2-3; no clear D. The TCR sequence derives from a man younger than 35 who had mild COVID-19 (a few samples of this study predate the infection). Cell type and time point are not known. Here the CDR3 reads CASSLATPTDTQYF. CDR3 bases: TGCGCCAGCAGCTTGGCGACCCCCACAGATACGCAGTATTTT.